This T cell receptor (beta chain) was recorded in a study of patients and donors after allogeneic stem cell transplantation. This clonotype has more than one count but fewer than ten. V was pared by 5 bases and J by 13 bases, with 15 bases between. This CDR3 region has 13 residues. TCRdb independently ran MiXCR on the RT-PCR reads; one entry per CDR3 protein. The sample lists over 150,000 distinct CDR3 sequences; approximately 41% were seen once. This receptor was obtained from a human donor who was either an allogeneic HSCT recipient or a stem cell or donor lymphocyte infusion donor (not recorded which). It is not recorded whose cells these are; they may come from a transplant donor. What was sequenced was blood, either unsorted or a sorted T cell fraction (not recorded which). The chain has TRBV12-3 or TRBV12-4 and TRBJ1-6; unclear D gene. The DNA for the CDR3 is TGTGCCAGCAGTCCACTTCGTGGCGAGCCCCTCCACTTT. Amino acid sequence: CASSPLRGEPLHF.